In this sample, the clone carrying this T cell receptor beta chain turned up a few times. Its specificity is not known. The sample is drawn from a study of cytomegalovirus exposure and HLA in healthy donors. Looking at the study overall: From 170 million or so T cells, an earlier analysis saw 120 million or so unique TCR beta sequences.

Researchers ran the PCR with 60 Vbeta and 13 Jbeta primers. The repertoire was sequenced with immunoSEQ multiplex PCR; TCRdb's copy has only in-frame clones and lacks some. The table lists about 120,000 clones, around 81% of them singletons, with under 5% in the top ten. General study results and limits: Sequencing likely produced, as an artifact, a cluster of highly shared sequence variants.

Sequencing was carried out using PBMCs. This TCR derives from a woman in her 30s in good health and CMV-seronegative.

This CDR3 is CASTGEAGLTYEQYF. CDR3 DNA sequence: TGTGCCAGCACCGGGGAGGCAGGGCTAACCTACGAGCAGTACTTC. The chain joins TRBV11-2 to TRBJ2-7; D is possibly TRBD2 (6 bases). V lost 7 bases and J lost 2, with 18 bases in between. The CDR3 sequence is 15 residues long. From germline, CDR1 is SGHAT and CDR2 FQNNGV.